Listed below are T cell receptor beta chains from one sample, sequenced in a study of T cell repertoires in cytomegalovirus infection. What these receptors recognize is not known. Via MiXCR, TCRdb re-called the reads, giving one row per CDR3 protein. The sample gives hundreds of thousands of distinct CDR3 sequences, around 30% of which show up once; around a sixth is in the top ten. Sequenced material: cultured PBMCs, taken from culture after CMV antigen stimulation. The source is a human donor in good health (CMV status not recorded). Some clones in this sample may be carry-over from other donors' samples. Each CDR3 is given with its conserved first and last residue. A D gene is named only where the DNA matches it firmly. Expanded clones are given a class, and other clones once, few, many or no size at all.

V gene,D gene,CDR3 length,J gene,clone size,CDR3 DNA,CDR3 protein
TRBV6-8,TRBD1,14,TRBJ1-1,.,TGTGCCAGCAGTTACCGACAGGGGATCCCTGAAGCTTTCTTT,CASSYRQGIPEAFF
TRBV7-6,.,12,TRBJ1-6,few,TGTGCCAGCAGCTACAGAAATTCACCCCTCCACTTT,CASSYRNSPLHF
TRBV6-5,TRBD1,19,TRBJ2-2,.,TGTGCCAGCAGTCCACCCCCCTCGGTTGGACAGGGAGACACCGGGGAGCTGTTTTTT,CASSPPPSVGQGDTGELFF
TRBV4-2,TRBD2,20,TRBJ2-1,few,TGTGCCAGCAGCCAAGATGGAGGAGGGGAGATCGGCGGGGGGGCCGGTGAGCAGTTCTTC,CASSQDGGGEIGGGAGEQFF
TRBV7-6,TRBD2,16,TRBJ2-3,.,TGTGCCAGCACCCTACTAGCGGGGGGACGCACAGATACGCAGTATTTT,CASTLLAGGRTDTQYF
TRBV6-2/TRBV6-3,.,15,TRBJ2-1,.,TGTGCCAGCAGTTCGAGCGGTACGTCCTACAATGAGCAGTTCTTC,CASSSSGTSYNEQFF
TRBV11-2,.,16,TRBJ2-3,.,TGTGCCAGCAGCCCTCTGGGGGGGGGCTCTCCAGATACGCAGTATTTT,CASSPLGGGSPDTQYF
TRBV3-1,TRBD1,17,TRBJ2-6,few,TGTGCCAGCAGCCAATGGGACAGGAACTCTGGGGCCAACGTCCTGACTTTC,CASSQWDRNSGANVLTF
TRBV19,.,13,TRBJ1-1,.,TGTGCCAGTAGAAAGACCGTGGACACTGAAGCTTTCTTT,CASRKTVDTEAFF
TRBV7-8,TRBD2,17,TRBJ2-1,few,TGTGCCAGCAGCCCTCATCTAGCGGGAGGCTCCTACAATGAGCAGTTCTTC,CASSPHLAGGSYNEQFF
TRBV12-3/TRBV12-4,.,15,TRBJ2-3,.,TGTGCCAGCAGTCCCCATGTCGCCGGGACAGATACGCAGTATTTT,CASSPHVAGTDTQYF
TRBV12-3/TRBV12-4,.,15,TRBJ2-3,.,TGTGCCAGCAGTGCCAGGGTCGCAGCACCAGATACGCAGTATTTT,CASSARVAAPDTQYF
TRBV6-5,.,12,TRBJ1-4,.,TGTGCCACTGGTGCGGCTAATGAAAAACTGTTTTTT,CATGAANEKLFF
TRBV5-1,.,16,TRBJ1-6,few,TGCGCCAGCAGCTCGACCAGTGTCTCCTATAATTCACCCCTCCACTTT,CASSSTSVSYNSPLHF
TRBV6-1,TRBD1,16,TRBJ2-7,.,TGTGCCACACAATTTTCAACACAGGGGGCTGACGACGAGCAGTACTTC,CATQFSTQGADDEQYF
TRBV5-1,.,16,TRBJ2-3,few,TGCGCCAGCAGCTCGGGGACCGGAGAGAGCACAGATACGCAGTATTTT,CASSSGTGESTDTQYF
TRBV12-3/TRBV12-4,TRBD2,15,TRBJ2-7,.,TGTGCCAGCAGTTTAAGGACTAGCGGAGACCACGAGCAGTACTTC,CASSLRTSGDHEQYF
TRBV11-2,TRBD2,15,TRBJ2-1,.,TGTGCCAGCAGCTCACGACTAGCGGGGGGGCTTGAGCAGTTCTTC,CASSSRLAGGLEQFF
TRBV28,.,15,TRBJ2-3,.,TGTGCCAGCAGTTCCTCGGACAGTAGGGGAGTTGGGCAGTATTTT,CASSSSDSRGVGQYF
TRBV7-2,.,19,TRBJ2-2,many,TGTGCCAGCAGCGTTAGCGCCCCGTGGCAGGCACCGAACACCGGGGAGCTGTTTTTT,CASSVSAPWQAPNTGELFF
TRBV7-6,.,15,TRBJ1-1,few,TGTGCCAGCAGCACAGGGATCCCCCCTACTATTGAAGCTTTCTTT,CASSTGIPPTIEAFF
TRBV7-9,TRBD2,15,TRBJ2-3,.,TGTGCCAGCAGCTTTCGGGGGGGCCAAGGAGATACGCAGTATTTT,CASSFRGGQGDTQYF
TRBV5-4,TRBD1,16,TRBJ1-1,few,TGTGCCAGCAGCCACGGCACGGGACAGGCGAACACTGAAGCTTTCTTT,CASSHGTGQANTEAFF
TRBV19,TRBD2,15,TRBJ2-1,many,TGTGCCAGTAGTAAAGAGCGGGGTGCGTACAATGAGCAGTTCTTC,CASSKERGAYNEQFF
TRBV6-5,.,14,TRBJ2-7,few,TGTGCCAGCAGTTTAACAGGGTACCCGTACGAGCAGTACTTC,CASSLTGYPYEQYF
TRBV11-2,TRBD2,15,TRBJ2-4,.,TGTGCCAGCAGCTTCCGCGGGAGCGCCAAAAACATTCAGTACTTC,CASSFRGSAKNIQYF
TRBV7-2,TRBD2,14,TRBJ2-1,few,TGTGCCAGCAGCCCGGGACTAGCGGGAGGGTGGCAGTTCTTC,CASSPGLAGGWQFF
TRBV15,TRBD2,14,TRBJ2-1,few,TGTGCCACCCTTTCCAGCGGGGCCTTTGATGAGCAGTTCTTC,CATLSSGAFDEQFF
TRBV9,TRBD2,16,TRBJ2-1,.,TGTGCCAGCAGCGCCCGGCGGGCGGGAGGGCCCGATGAGCAGTTCTTC,CASSARRAGGPDEQFF
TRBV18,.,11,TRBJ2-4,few,TGTGCCAGCTCACCAGGTGACATTCAGTACTTC,CASSPGDIQYF
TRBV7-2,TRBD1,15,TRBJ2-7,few,TGTGCCAGCAGCTCAGGGGGCGCCAGGTCCTACGAGCAGTACTTC,CASSSGGARSYEQYF
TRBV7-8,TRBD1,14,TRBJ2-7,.,TGTGCCAGCAGCTTAGAACAGGGGGAAAACGAGCAGTACTTC,CASSLEQGENEQYF
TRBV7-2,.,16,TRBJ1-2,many,TGTGCCAGCAGCCCAGCCGGCGGGTCAGGCTGGAATGGCTACACCTTC,CASSPAGGSGWNGYTF
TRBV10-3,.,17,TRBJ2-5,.,TGTGCCATCAGTGAGTCGAAATGGCTCTCGGAGACAGAGACCCAGTACTTC,CAISESKWLSETETQYF
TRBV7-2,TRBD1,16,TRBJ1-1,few,TGTGCCAGCAGCAAACAAGTACAGGGGGCGAACACTGAAGCTTTCTTT,CASSKQVQGANTEAFF
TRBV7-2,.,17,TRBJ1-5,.,TGTGCCAGCAGCTTACTTCCCGGGGGCCGTTACGATCAGCCCCAGCATTTT,CASSLLPGGRYDQPQHF
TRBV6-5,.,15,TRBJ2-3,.,TGTGCCAGCAGGCCATTCAAAGGTGGGGCAGATACGCAGTATTTT,CASRPFKGGADTQYF
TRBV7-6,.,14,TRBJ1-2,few,TGTGCCAGCAGCCCGACCAGGGACTCCCCTGCCTACACCTTC,CASSPTRDSPAYTF
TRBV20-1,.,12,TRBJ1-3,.,TGCAGTGCAGGGAACTCTGGAAACACCATATATTTT,CSAGNSGNTIYF
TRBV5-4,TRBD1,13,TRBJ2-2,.,TGTGCCAGCAGCGTACAGGGGTCCGGGGAGCTGTTTTTT,CASSVQGSGELFF
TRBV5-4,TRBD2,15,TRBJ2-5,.,TGTGCCAGCAGCCGGGAGGGCTGGAGGGGAGAGACCCAGTACTTC,CASSREGWRGETQYF
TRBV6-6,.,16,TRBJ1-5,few,TGTGCCAGCAGTTACGGGCAGGGCCATAGCAATCAGCCCCAGCATTTT,CASSYGQGHSNQPQHF
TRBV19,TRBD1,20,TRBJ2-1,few,TGTGCCAGTAGTAGCTCGTCCTGGACAGGGGCGCCCGTTGGATACAATGAGCAGTTCTTC,CASSSSSWTGAPVGYNEQFF
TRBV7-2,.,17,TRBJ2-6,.,TGTGCCAGCAGCTTAGTGCGGGGGCCGTCTGGGGCCAACGTCCTGACTTTC,CASSLVRGPSGANVLTF
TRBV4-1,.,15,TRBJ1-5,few,TGCGCCAGCAGTCAAGGCGAGTCCCTTAATCAGCCCCAGCATTTT,CASSQGESLNQPQHF
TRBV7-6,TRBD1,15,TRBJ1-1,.,TGTGCCAGCAGCCAGGGGGGGGGGATGAACACTGAAGCTTTCTTT,CASSQGGGMNTEAFF
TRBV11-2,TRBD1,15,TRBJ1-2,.,TGTGCCAGCAGTCCCTCTGACAGGGTCTACTATGGCTACACCTTC,CASSPSDRVYYGYTF
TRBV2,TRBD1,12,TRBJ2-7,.,TGTGCCAGCAGTCACCGGGACAGGTTGGTGCACTTC,CASSHRDRLVHF
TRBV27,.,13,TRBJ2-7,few,TGTGCCAGCAGCCGAGGTCCCGACTACGAGCAGTACTTC,CASSRGPDYEQYF
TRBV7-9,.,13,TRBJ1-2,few,TGTGCCAGCAGCCTCGAGGTTTCCTATGGCTACACCTTC,CASSLEVSYGYTF
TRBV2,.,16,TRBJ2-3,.,TGTGCCAGCAGTTTGTTACAGGGATCCGACACAGATACGCAGTATTTT,CASSLLQGSDTDTQYF
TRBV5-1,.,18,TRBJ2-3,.,TGCGCCAGCAGCTTCGAGGGGCTTACAGGGCCTAGCACAGATACGCAGTATTTT,CASSFEGLTGPSTDTQYF
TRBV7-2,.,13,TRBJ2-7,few,TGTGCCAGCAGCCAACGGACGAGCTACGAGCAGTACTTC,CASSQRTSYEQYF
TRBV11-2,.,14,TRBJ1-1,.,TGTGCCAGCAGCTTATATGTGGGGAACACTGAAGCTTTCTTT,CASSLYVGNTEAFF
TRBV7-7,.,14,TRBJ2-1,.,TGTGCCAGCAGCCCAGACCCAGGGGTCTGGGAGCAGTTCTTC,CASSPDPGVWEQFF
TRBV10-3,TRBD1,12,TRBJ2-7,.,TGTGCCACCGGGACAGAGTCCTACGAGCAGTACTTC,CATGTESYEQYF
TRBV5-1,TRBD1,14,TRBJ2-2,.,TGCGCCAGCACCCGAGGGGGCTCGGCCGGGGAGCTGTTTTTT,CASTRGGSAGELFF
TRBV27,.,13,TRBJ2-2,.,TGTGCCAGCAGTTCACAGGGAGCGGGGGAGCTGTTTTTT,CASSSQGAGELFF
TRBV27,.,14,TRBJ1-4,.,TGTGCCAGCAGTCCCGCACCCGTGGGTTTTAAACTGTTTTTT,CASSPAPVGFKLFF
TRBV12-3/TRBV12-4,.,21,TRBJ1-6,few,TGTGCCAGCAGTTTAACGACGCCCTCCGGGACGGGGAGCTCCTATAATTCACCCCTCCACTTT,CASSLTTPSGTGSSYNSPLHF